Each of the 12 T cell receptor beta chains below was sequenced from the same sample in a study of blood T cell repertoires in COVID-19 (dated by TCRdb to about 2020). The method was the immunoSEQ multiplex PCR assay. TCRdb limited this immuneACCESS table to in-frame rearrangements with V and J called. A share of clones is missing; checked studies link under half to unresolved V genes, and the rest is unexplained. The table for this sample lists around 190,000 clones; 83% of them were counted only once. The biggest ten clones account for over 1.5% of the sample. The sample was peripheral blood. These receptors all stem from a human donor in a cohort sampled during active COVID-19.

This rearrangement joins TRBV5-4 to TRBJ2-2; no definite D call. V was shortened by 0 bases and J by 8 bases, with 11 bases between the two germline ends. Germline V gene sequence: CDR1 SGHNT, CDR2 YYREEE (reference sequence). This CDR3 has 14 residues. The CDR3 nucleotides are TGTGCCAGCAGCTTGGGGGCCGCAGCTGGGGAGCTGTTTTTT. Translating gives CASSLGAAAGELFF.

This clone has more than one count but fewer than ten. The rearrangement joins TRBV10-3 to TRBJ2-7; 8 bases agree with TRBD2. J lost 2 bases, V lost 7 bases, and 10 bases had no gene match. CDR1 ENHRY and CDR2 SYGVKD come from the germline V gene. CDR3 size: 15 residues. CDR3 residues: CAINEGSGTPYEQYF. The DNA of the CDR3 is TGTGCCATCAACGAAGGTAGCGGGACCCCCTACGAGCAGTACTTC.

In DNA form, the CDR3 reads TGCGCCAGCAGCTTCCACAGGGGGGAAAGCTCTGGGGCCAACGTCCTGACTTTC. Protein: CASSFHRGESSGANVLTF. This chain links TRBV5-1 with TRBJ2-6, with 8 bases aligning to TRBD1. Germline V CDR1 and CDR2: SGHRS, YFSETQ. The V and J ends lost 2 bases and 0 bases, in that order; junction bases with no gene match: 7. CDR3 length: 18 residues.

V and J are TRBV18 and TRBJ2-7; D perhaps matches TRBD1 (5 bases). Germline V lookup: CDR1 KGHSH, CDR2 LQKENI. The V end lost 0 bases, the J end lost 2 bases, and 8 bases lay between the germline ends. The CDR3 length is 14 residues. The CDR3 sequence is CASSPPMTAYEQYF. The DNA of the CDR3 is TGTGCCAGCTCACCACCGATGACAGCCTACGAGCAGTACTTC.

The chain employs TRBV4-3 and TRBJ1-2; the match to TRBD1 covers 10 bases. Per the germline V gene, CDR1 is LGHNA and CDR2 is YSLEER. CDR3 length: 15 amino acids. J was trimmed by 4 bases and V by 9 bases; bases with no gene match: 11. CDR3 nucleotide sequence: TGCGCCAGTAGGGACAGGGGAACCCATGGCTATGGCTACACCTTC. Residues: CASRDRGTHGYGYTF.

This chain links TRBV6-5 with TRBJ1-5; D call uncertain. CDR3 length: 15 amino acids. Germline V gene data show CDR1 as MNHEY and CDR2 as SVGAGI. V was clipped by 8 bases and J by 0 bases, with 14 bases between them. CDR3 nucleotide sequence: TGTGCCAGCCTCCTCTACAGTGATAGCAATCAGCCCCAGCATTTT. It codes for CASLLYSDSNQPQHF.

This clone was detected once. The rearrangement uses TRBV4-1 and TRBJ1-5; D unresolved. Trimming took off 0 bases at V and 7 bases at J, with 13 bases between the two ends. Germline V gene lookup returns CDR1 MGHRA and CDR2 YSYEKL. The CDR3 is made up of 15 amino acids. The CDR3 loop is CASSQDNNLVQPQHF. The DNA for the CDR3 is TGCGCCAGCAGCCAAGATAATAACTTGGTCCAGCCCCAGCATTTT.

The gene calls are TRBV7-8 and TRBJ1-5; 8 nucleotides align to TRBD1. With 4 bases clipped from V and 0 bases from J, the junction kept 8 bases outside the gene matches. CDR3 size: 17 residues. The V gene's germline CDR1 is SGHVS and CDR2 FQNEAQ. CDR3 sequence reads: CASSSQQGGYSNQPQHF. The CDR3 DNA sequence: TGTGCCAGCAGCTCCCAACAGGGGGGGTATAGCAATCAGCCCCAGCATTTT.

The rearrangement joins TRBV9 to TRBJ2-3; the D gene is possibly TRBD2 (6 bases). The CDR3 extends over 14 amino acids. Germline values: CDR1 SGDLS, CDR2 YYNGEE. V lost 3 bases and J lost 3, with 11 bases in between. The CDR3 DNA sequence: TGTGCCAGCAGCGAGAGTGGGACTACAGATACGCAGTATTTT. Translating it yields CASSESGTTDTQYF.

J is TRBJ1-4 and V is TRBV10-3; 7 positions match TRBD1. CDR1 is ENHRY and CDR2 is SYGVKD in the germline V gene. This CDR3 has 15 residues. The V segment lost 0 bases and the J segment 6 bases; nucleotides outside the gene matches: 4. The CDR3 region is CAISESTGRDEKLFF. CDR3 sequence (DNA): TGTGCCATCAGTGAGTCGACAGGGAGAGATGAAAAACTGTTTTTT.

The CDR3 spells CASSEAGFPSSYEQYF. In DNA, the CDR3 is TGTGCCAGCAGTGAAGCGGGCTTCCCAAGTTCCTACGAGCAGTACTTC. This chain links TRBV6-1 with TRBJ2-7; no definite D call. The CDR3 extends over 16 amino acids. Deletions cut 0 bases from V and 1 base from J, with 13 bases between. The germline gives CDR1 MNHNS, CDR2 SASEGT.

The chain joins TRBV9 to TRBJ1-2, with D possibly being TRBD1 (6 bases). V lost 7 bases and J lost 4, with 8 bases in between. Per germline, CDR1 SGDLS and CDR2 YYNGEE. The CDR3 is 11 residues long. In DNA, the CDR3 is TGTGCCAGCGGACAGCCCTATGGCTACACCTTC. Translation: CASGQPYGYTF.